Shown below are 2 T cell receptor beta chains from a single sample sequenced in a study of molecular identifiers for immune sequencing clone quantification. In TCRdb, the PCR reads were re-called with MiXCR into one record per CDR3 protein. The table includes 300,000 to 350,000 distinct CDR3 sequences, 20% to 25% detected once. The specimen was naive CD8+ T cells from blood, with Jurkat cell RNA spiked in. Subset indicated: FACS-sorted CD8+CD4-CCR7+CD45RA+ naive T cells. The receptors come from a human donor in good health. Some libraries in this study had Jurkat cell RNA spiked in.

With regard to this clonotype: A much larger clone differs by one base, so this may be a read error. The chain recombines TRBV6-2 or TRBV6-3 with TRBJ1-1, with TRBD1 matching over 8 bases. J gave up 2 bases and V 8 bases, and 7 bases lay outside the gene matches. This CDR3 has 14 residues. Germline V CDR1 and CDR2: MNHEY, SVGEGT. The CDR3 sequence: CASAWTGSNTEAFF. CDR3 DNA sequence: TGTGCCAGCGCCTGGACAGGGAGTAACACTGAAGCTTTCTTT.

The table lists this clonotype with many counts. The chain carries TRBV4-1 and TRBJ2-7, with 8 nucleotides matching TRBD1. CDR3 size: 16 residues. The V segment lost 6 bases and the J segment 2 bases; nucleotides outside the gene matches: 12. CDR1 and CDR2 (germline): MGHRA, YSYEKL. The DNA of the CDR3 is TGCGCCAGCAGTCAAAGCGGTACACAGGGGGCCTACGAGCAGTACTTC. It encodes CASSQSGTQGAYEQYF.